This T cell receptor (beta chain) was sequenced during a study of preoperative IRX-2 immunotherapy in early breast cancer. Germline-derived CDR1 and CDR2 are LNHDA and SQIVND (reference sequence). The CDR3 contains 14 residues. Trimming pared 8 bases from V and 7 bases from J, leaving 17 bases between. The treatment: preoperative locoregional IRX-2 cytokine immunotherapy. Samples came from a phase Ib trial of preoperative locoregional IRX-2 cytokine immunotherapy. Method: immunoSEQ multiplex PCR; TCRdb's copy keeps in-frame clones and lacks some. The sample lists about 62,000 clones, 94% occurring once.

The TCR comes from a human donor with breast cancer. Specimen collection occurred from a patient treated with IRX-2 immunotherapy. The chain links TRBV19 to TRBJ2-2; weak D call: TRBD2 (6 bases). CDR3 loop: CASAEPWGDGELFF. CDR3 bases: TGTGCCAGTGCCGAACCCTGGGGGGACGGGGAGCTGTTTTTT.